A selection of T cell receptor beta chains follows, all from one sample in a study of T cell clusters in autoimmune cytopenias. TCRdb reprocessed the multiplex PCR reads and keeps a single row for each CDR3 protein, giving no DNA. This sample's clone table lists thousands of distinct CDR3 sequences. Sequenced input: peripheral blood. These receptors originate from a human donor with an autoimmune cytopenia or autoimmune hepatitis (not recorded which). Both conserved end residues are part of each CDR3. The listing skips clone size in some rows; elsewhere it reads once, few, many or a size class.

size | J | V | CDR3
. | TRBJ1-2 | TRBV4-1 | CASSQESGTYGYTF
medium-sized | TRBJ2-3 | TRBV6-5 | CASSYLGDTQYF
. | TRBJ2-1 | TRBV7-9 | CASSLAGPYNEQFF
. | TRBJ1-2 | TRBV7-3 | CASSVGPSYGYTF
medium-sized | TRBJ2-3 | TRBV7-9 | CASSLGTFFTDTQYF
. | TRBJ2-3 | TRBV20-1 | CSASFGGTQYF
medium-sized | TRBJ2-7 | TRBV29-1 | CSVVFWDEQYF
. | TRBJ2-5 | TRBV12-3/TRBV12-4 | CASGARGVETQYF
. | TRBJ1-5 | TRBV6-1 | CASSLLKGRNQPQHF
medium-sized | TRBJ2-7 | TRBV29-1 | CSVEEGSYEQYF
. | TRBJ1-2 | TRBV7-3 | CASSIDRDNGYTF
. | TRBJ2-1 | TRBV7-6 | CASSRGGVGNEQFF
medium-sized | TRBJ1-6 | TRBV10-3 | CAIAGTSNSPLHF
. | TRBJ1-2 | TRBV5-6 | CASSLGTELYGYTF
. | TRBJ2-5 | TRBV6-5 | CASSYSGRAASGGKETQYF
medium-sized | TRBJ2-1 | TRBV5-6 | CASSPAYYNEQFF
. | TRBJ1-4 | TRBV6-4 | CASSANPDEKLFF
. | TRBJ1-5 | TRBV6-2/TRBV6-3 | CASSYSQGTVSNQPQHF
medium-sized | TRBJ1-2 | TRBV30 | CAWTVSLGGRNGYTF
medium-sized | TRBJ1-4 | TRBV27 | CASSLMGRGYDEKLFF
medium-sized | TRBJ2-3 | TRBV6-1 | CASSEGRQGAGARQYF
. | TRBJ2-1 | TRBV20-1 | CSAPPGNEQFF
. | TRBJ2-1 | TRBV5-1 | CASSLARGGASYNEQFF
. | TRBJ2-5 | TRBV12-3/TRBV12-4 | CASSPGLAAQETQYF
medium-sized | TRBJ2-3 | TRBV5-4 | CASSADSYTDTQYF
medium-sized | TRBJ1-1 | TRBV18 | CASSPPSLRGTEAFF
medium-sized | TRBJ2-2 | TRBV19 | CASSLHLANTGELFF
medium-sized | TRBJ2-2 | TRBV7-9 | CASSLGQYTGELFF
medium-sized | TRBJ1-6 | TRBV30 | CAWSVGADNSPLHF
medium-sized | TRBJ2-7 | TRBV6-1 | CASSATGFPYEQYF
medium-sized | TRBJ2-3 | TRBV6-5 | CASSYHGQGFTDTQYF
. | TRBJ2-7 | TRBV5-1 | CASGTGGRHEQYF
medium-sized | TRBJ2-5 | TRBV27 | CASSLSGQTQYF
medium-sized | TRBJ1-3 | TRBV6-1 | CASSEEGANRRNTIYF
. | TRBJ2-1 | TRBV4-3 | CASSTSFRGDISYNEQFF
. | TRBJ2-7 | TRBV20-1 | CSARGDFGHRYEQYF
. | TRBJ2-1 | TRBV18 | CASSPQPPAEQFF
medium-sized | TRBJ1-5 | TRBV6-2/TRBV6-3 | CASSFERGTQHF
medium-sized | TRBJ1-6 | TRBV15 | CATSPDRDNSPLHF
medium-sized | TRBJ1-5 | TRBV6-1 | CASSLERNQPQHF
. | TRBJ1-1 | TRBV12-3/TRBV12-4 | CASSSSGTEAFF
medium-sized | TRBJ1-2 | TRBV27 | CASSLLPDNYGYTF
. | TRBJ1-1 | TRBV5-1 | CASSPDGGLNTEAFF
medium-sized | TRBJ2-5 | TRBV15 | CATSRDPLSAAPRETQYF
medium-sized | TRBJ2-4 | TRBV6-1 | CASSESPGTMVKNIQYF
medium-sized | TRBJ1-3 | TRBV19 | CASRGRGQNTIYF
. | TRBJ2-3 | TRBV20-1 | CSARDDRGTDTQYF
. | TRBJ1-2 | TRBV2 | CASKVHREGGGYTF
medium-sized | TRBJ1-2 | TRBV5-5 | CASSHTQNYGYTF
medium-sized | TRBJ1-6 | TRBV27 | CASSMGLAGDNYNSPLHF
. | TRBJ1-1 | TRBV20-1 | CSARDRTGRRPEAFF
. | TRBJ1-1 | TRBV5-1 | CASSPGWESEAFF
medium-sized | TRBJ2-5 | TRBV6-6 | CASSHPPHAGTQYF